This T cell receptor (beta chain) originates from a study of cytomegalovirus exposure and HLA in healthy donors (dated by TCRdb to 2016 to 2017). Notes on the research overall: In an earlier analysis of roughly 590 of the donors, approximately 260 Gb of sequence data and 90 million to 130 million unique TCR beta sequences from 150 million to 200 million T cells were reported. Class I and class II HLA loci were covered by the typing at four-digit resolution. Of the 398 genotyped donors, 75% to 85% were placed in the genetic ancestry cluster associated with self-reported Caucasian donors. The study aimed to test whether signatures of past pathogen exposure could be identified by cataloging public T cell receptors. Using immunosequencing, the study profiled T cell repertoires from 500 to 800 subjects and related those repertoires to cytomegalovirus serostatus. About 300 gigabases of sequencing data and approximately 93 million unique TCR sequences were included in an early release covering around 600 HLA-typed donors. Among 350 to 400 genotyped donors of the cohort, an average of roughly 240,000 unique TCR beta nucleotide sequences were sequenced per donor, around 20% of them non-productive. Besides the first cohort of 666 subjects, a separate validation cohort made up of some 110 different subjects was used. The later analysis used no new phenotypic data to find candidate immune exposures, relying instead on TCR beta sequences and their occurrence across donors. All discovery cohort repertoires had been generated using a single sequencing platform. Four to six DR-DQ haplotypes were handled as single units for association and clustering, since linkage in the cohort was strong. In a later genetic analysis, genome-wide SNP genotypes for about 65% of the roughly 700 donors were used, and that subset was treated as a discovery cohort. The number of donors typed differed by locus, with 629-630 for A, B, C, DRB1 and DQB1, approximately 500 for DQA1, 600 to 610 for DPA1, and some 450 for DPB1. To predict cytomegalovirus infection status, the study combined high-throughput TCR immunosequencing, statistical association of individual TCRs with disease status, and machine learning. Donor age, sex, ethnicity and CMV serostatus were compiled together with the repertoire data. A later analysis re-analyzed previously published TCR beta repertoires from 500 to 700 donors and added high-resolution HLA genotyping to study TCR occurrence patterns. To decide whether each TCR beta V gene segment behaved as functional or pseudogenic, an earlier analysis of some 600 of the donors relied on high-throughput TCR beta sequencing.

Library generation was performed with the immunoSEQ multiplex PCR assay. For the multiplex PCR, a mixture combining 60 forward primers for TCR Vbeta segments and 13 reverse primers for TCR Jbeta segments was used. Amplification of the CDR3 region of rearranged TCR beta genes was performed with a multiplex PCR assay on genomic DNA. The Illumina HiSeq System was used to sequence the amplified TCR beta libraries as 87-base-pair reads. The study's processing was this. A later analysis tallied 70 million to 100 million unique TCR beta chains across the 666 repertoires, and about 12 million of those chains were shared by two or more donors. Raw reads were error-corrected and collapsed into unique sequences with a nearest-neighbor algorithm that merged closely related sequences to remove PCR and sequencing errors. Alignment of CDR3 sequences to IMGT reference sequences was used to assign V, D and J gene segments. Each retained sequence needed at least a six-nucleotide match to both a V gene segment and a J gene segment. Rearrangements were classified as productive when the CDR3 lacked stop codons and remained in frame with V and J, and all other rearrangements were classified as non-productive. Following IMGT convention, CDR3 was defined as the stretch from the second conserved V-encoded cysteine to the conserved J-encoded phenylalanine. In an earlier analysis of some 550 of the donors, sequences lacking an unambiguous match to a single V gene segment were excluded. An earlier analysis of approximately 590 of the donors called V segments functional above 56.7% productive rearrangements and segregating when the between-donor standard deviation exceeded 5%. A statistical classification framework was developed to diagnose cytomegalovirus status using the catalog of TCR beta chain sequences. In a later analysis, TCR nucleotide sequences were compared against IMGT/GENE-DB human TR gene sequences so that V and J genes could be assigned. A later analysis assigned CDR3 sequences and most-parsimonious VDJ recombination scenarios with the TCRdist pipeline. In a later analysis, every TCR beta chain was defined by the combination of its CDR3 amino acid sequence and its V-gene family, and reads without a unique V-gene family were dropped. To address suspected cross-contamination and a sequencing artifact, a later analysis removed roughly 580 highly shared, low-generation-probability nucleotide sequences. In a later analysis, a clonal expansion index for each public chain was calculated from normalized within-repertoire ranks of inferred template counts. A later analysis computed generation probabilities with a VDJ recombination model fitted to out-of-frame rearrangements, and checked the results against IGoR. Hypergeometric tests were used in a later analysis to score TCR-TCR, TCR-HLA and TCR-CMV co-occurrence, with a repertoire-size bias correction applied to the TCR pairs. A later analysis estimated false discovery rates by permuting HLA or CMV assignments 20 times. A later analysis grouped co-occurring TCRs with DBSCAN, adding TCRdist sequence similarity when clustering within HLA-allele-positive subsets. Repertoires with fewer than 30,000 or more than 120,000 public chains, plus five repertoires with anomalous nucleotide sharing, were excluded from co-occurrence clustering. TCRdb retrieved this table from immuneACCESS and kept in-frame rearrangements only. Not all clones are present; in checked studies, unresolved V genes account for under half, and no reason is known for the remainder. D and trimming were read from the DNA, whereas the V and J calls and clone size are those reported in that table. Within this sample are 90,000 to 120,000 clones, with 79% of them counted one time only. The top ten hold roughly 4% of the sample.

Paper-wide results and their limitations: In a later analysis, TCR association rates were found to vary across HLA loci, with the most associated TCRs seen for DRB1 alleles and the fewest for HLA-C alleles. Compared with the 666-donor mean, donors in an Asian-associated ancestry cluster had fewer N-insertions in productive TCRs, according to a later genetic analysis. An earlier analysis of approximately 540 of the donors showed that most TCR beta V segments appeared in productive rearrangements either about 87% or about 30% of the time, which broadly matched IMGT annotations. An association between a missense DCLRE1C variant and V-gene and J-gene trimming of TCR beta chains was found in a later genetic analysis and replicated in an independent cohort. In a later analysis, some 17,000 TCR beta sequences were associated with specific HLA alleles at a false discovery rate of 0.05. Because HLA typing was unavailable for some donors at each locus, only the typed subset was used in association tests. Most TCR sequences were observed very rarely across donors, whereas some public TCRs were present in many individuals. Because counts were too low, about 17 rarely observed V segments, including chromosome 9 orphons, were excluded from the earlier analysis of some 540 of the donors. A cluster of highly shared sequence variants was judged likely to represent a technical artifact of the sequencing pipeline. The classifier was reported to diagnose cytomegalovirus status with high specificity and sensitivity in both the original and validation cohorts. The presence/absence analyses assumed that sequencing depth was roughly uniform across donors, and that assumption may not be true. The study gave a list of roughly 150 TCR beta chains associated with cytomegalovirus. The 87-base-pair reads could not distinguish some IMGT-functional V segments, including TRBV6-2 and TRBV6-3, so those segments were excluded. A few of the identified cytomegalovirus-associated TCR beta chains were confirmed in vitro to be specific for cytomegalovirus antigens. In this cohort, only TCR beta chains were sequenced, and detectable features were limited by the absence of alpha or paired-chain data. Most CMV-associated TCR beta chains appeared to be HLA-restricted in a later analysis, and the HLA associations seemed to be driven largely by CMV exposure. A further reported finding was that TCR beta sequences accurately predicted the HLA-A and HLA-B alleles for most subjects in the first cohort. For the cohort, immune exposure information was limited to CMV serostatus. It was suggested by the authors that the approach could potentially be generalized to other disease states and immunological phenotypes. Correlated functional status among segregating V segments might be attributable to linkage disequilibrium, but an unknown experimental factor could not be ruled out. A later analysis found that HLA-associated TCR beta chains were more clonally expanded and had lower generation probabilities than equally common non-associated chains. When HLA alleles, especially DR and DQ, strongly co-occurred, TCR associations were difficult to assign to individual alleles. Several of the top co-occurrence clusters appeared to be linked to parvovirus B19, influenza, CMV and Epstein-Barr virus, according to a later analysis.

In total, about 650 healthy bone marrow donors made up the cohort. At the time of sampling, every cohort member was nominally healthy, though immune exposures that went unrecorded were likely present. The donor tested CMV seropositive and was one of the 289 seropositive cohort members. Every donor gave a peripheral blood sample, and the peripheral blood mononuclear cells from that sample were used for TCR beta sequencing. Genomic DNA was extracted from the blood cell samples with the Qiagen DNeasy Blood Extraction Kit. About this clone: There is no known antigen for this receptor. No clone much larger than this one lies a single base away; base qualities are absent.

CDR3 length: 15 amino acids, cysteine to phenylalanine. CDR3 DNA is the only sequence kept; it has 45 bases, read in frame from the first base. V is reduced by 3 bases and J by 1 base, leaving a spacing of 13 bases between them. CDR1 and CDR2, per the germline V gene (reference sequence), are SGHNT and YYREEE. The TCR was taken from a female donor in good health and CMV-seropositive. The V and J genes are TRBV5-4 and TRBJ1-1; 5 matching bases give a weak D call of TRBD1. The source material was PBMCs. The DNA reads as follows: TGTGCCAGCAGCTCCAAAACAGGCCCGAACACTGAAGCTTTCTTT. Translated, it reads CASSSKTGPNTEAFF.